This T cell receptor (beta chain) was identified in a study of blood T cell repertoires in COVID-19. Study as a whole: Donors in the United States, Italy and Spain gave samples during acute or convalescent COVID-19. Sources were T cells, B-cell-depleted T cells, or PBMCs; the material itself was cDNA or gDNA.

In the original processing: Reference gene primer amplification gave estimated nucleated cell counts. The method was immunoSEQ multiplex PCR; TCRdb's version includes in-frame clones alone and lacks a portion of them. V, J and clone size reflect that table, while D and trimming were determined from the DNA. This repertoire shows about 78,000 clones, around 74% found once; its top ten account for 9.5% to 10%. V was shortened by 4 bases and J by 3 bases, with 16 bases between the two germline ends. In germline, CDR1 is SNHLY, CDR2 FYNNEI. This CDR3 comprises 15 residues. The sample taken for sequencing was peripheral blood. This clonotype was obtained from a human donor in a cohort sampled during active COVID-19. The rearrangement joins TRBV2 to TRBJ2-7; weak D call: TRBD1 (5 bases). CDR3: CASSVGRGGGYEQYF. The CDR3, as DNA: TGTGCCAGCAGTGTGGGAAGGGGCGGCGGCTACGAGCAGTACTTC.